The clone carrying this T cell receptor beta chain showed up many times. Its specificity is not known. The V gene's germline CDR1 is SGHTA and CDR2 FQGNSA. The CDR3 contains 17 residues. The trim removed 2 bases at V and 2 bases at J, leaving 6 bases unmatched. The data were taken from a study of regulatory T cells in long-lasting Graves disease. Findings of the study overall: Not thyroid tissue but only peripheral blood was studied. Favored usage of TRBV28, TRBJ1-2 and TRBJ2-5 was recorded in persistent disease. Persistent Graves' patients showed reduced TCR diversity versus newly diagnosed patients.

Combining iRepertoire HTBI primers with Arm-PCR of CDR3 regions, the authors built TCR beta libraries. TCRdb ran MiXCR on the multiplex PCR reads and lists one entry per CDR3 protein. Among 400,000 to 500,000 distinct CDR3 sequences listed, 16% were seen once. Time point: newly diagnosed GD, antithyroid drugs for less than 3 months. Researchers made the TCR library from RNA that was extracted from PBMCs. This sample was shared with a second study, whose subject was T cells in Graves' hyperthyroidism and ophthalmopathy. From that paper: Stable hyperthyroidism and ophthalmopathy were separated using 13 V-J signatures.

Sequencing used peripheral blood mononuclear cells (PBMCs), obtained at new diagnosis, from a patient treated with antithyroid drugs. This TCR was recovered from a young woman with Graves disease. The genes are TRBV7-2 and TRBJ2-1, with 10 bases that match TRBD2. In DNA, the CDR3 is TGTGCCAGCAGCTTATTAACCGGACTAGCGGCCTACAATGAGCAGTTCTTC. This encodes CASSLLTGLAAYNEQFF.